Sequencing of this TCR beta chain was carried out in a study of control samples from healthy donors and cancer patients (dated by TCRdb to 2018 to 2020). On this clone: The clone's antigen remains unknown. No much larger clonotype is one base removed from it; base qualities were not supplied.

Receptors were amplified or captured by the immunoSEQ multiplex PCR assay. The clones in this table, taken by TCRdb from immuneACCESS, are in-frame only. Not every clone is retained; where verified, under half of the shortfall comes from an unresolved V gene, and the cause of the rest is unknown. Within this sample are 70,000 to 75,000 clones, with roughly nine tenths of them counted one time only. The ten largest account for roughly a fifth of the sample. The germline V gene provides CDR1 SGHTA and CDR2 FQGNSA. The V and J ends are trimmed by 3 bases and 6 bases, leaving 13 bases between them. Taken from cysteine to phenylalanine, the CDR3 has 14 residues. The only DNA kept is the CDR3, 42 bases in frame from the first base.

The specimen sequenced was PBMCs. Here the chain combines TRBV7-2 and TRBJ2-3, with an unclear D gene assignment. The TCR was taken from a man aged 55 to 70 with lung cancer. The sequenced DNA is TGTGCCAGCAGCTTGAGCCCCGGGCCCGATACGCAGTATTTT. Its protein is CASSLSPGPDTQYF.